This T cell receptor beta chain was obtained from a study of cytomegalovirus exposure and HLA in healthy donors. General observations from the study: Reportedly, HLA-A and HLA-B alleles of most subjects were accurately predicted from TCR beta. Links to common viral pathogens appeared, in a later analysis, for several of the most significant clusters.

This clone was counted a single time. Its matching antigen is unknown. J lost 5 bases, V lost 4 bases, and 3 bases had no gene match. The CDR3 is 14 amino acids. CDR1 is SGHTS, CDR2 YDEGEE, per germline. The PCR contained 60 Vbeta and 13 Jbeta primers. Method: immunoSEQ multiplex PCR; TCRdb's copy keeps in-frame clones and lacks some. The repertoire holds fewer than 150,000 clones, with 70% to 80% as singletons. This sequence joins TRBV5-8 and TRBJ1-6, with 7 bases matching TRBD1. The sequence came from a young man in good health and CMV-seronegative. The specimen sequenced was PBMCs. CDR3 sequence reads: CASSPGQNNSPLHF. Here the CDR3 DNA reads TGTGCCAGCAGCCCGGGACAGAATAATTCACCCCTCCACTTT.